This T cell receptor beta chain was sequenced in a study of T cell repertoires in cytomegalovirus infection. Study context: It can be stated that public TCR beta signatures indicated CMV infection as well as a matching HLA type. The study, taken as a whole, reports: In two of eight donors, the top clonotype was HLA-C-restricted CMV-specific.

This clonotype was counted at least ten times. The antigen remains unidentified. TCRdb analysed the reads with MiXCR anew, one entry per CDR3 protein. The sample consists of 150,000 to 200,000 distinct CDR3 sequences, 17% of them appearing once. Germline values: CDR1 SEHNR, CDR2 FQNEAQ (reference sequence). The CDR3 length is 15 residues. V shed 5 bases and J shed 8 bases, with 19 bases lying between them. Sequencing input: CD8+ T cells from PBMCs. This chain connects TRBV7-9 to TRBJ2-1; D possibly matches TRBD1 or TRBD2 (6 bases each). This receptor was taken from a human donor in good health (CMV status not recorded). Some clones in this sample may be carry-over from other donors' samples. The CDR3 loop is CASSGGPNLRDEQFF. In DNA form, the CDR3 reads TGTGCCAGCAGCGGGGGGCCTAACCTCAGGGATGAGCAGTTCTTC.